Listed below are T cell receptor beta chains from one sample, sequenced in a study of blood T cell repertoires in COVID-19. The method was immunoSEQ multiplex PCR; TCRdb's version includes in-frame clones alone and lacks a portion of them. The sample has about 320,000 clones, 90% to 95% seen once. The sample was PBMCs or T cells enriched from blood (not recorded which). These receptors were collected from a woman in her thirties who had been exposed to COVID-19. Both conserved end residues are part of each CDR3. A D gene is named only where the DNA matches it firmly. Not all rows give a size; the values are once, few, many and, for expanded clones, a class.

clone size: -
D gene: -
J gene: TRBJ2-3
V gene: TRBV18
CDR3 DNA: TGTGCCAGCTCACTACGGGGAGATACGCAGTATTTT
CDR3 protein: CASSLRGDTQYF

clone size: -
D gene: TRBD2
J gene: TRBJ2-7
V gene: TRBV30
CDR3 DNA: TGTGCCTGGAGCTACACTAGCGGGCTCTCCTACGAGCAGTACTTC
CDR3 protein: CAWSYTSGLSYEQYF

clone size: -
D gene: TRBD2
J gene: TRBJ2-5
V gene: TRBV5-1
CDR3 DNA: TGCGCCAGCAGCGACGGGTTCAGCGGGGAAGTAGAGACCCAGTACTTC
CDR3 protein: CASSDGFSGEVETQYF

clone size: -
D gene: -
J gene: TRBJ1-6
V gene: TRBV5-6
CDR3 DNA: TGTGCCAGCAGCTTGACGGGTGTGATGTCACCCCTCCACTTT
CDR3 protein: CASSLTGVMSPLHF

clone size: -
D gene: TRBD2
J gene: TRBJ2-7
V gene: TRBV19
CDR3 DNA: TGTGCCAGTAGCGAAGGACTAGCGGGGGGGCACGACTCCTACGAGCAGTACTTC
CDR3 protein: CASSEGLAGGHDSYEQYF

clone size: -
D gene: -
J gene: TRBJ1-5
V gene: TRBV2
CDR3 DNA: TGTGCCAGCAGTGAAGCACCACGGTACGGTAATCAGCCCCAGCATTTT
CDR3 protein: CASSEAPRYGNQPQHF

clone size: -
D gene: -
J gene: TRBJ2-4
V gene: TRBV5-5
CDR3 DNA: TGTGCCAGCAGCTACCACCAGGGAAATCTAGCCAAAAACATTCAGTACTTC
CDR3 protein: CASSYHQGNLAKNIQYF

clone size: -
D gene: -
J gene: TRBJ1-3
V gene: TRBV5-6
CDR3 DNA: TGTGCCAGCAGCTTGGCTGAGGAGGGCACCATATATTTT
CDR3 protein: CASSLAEEGTIYF

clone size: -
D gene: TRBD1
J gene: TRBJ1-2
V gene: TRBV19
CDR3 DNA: TGTGCCAGTCGGGGGGGACAGGGGAATAATGATGGCTACACCTTC
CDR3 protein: CASRGGQGNNDGYTF

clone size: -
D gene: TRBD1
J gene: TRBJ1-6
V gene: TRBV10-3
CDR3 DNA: TGTGCCACCGAATTGGGGACAGATAATTCACCCCTCCACTTT
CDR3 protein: CATELGTDNSPLHF

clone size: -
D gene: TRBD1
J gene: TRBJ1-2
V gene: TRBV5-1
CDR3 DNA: TGCGCCAGCAGCTTGGCCGGGACAGGGGGCGGAAATGGCTACACCTTC
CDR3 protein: CASSLAGTGGGNGYTF

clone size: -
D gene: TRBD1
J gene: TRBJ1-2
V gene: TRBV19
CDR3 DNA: TGTGCCAGTAGTGTCGACAGGGGGCGCGGCTATGGCTACACCTTC
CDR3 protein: CASSVDRGRGYGYTF

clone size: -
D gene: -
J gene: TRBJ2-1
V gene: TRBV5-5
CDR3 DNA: TGTGCCAGCAGCTTGTTCCAGGGGAGTTCTTACAATGAGCAGTTCTTC
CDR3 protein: CASSLFQGSSYNEQFF

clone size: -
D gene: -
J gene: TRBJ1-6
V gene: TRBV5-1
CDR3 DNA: TGCGCCAGCAGCTTGGGTCCCGTGGGAGAGGGTTCACCCCTCCACTTT
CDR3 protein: CASSLGPVGEGSPLHF

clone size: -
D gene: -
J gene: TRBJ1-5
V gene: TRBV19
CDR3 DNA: TGTGCCAGTAGGCCGGGGAGGGGGTTCACTCAGCCCCAGCATTTT
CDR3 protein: CASRPGRGFTQPQHF

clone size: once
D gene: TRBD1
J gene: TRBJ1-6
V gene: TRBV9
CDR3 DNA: TGTGCCAGCACCCCCCGGACAGGGGGGAATTCACCCCTCCACTTT
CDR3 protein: CASTPRTGGNSPLHF

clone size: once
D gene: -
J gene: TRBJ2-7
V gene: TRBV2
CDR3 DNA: TGTGCCAGCAGTGAGCTGGGTGGGAGAGACGAGCAGTACTTC
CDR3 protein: CASSELGGRDEQYF

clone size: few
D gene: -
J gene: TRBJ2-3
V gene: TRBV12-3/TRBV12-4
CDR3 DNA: TGTGCCAGCAGTTTAGGGGGGGCAGATACGCAGTATTTT
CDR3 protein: CASSLGGADTQYF

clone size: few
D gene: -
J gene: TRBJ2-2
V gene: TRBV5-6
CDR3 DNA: TGTGCCAGCAGCTATTATCGTCCCGGGGAGCTGTTTTTT
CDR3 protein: CASSYYRPGELFF

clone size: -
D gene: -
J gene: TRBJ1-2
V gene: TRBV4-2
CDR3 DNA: TGTGCCAGCAGCTTTCCAACAGGGCACTATGGCTACACCTTC
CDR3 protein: CASSFPTGHYGYTF

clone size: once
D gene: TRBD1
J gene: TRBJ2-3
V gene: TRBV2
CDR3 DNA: TGTGCCAGCAGTAAGGGACAGGGTAACGCAGATACGCAGTATTTT
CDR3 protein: CASSKGQGNADTQYF

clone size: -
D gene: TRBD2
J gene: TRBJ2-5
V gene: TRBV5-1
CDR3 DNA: TGCGCCAGCAGCCCGGACCATGGGGGGGGTTCCTTCAGAGACCGGCACCAAGAGACCCAGTACTTC
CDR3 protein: CASSPDHGGGSFRDRHQETQYF

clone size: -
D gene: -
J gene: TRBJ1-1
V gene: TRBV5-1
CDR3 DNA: TGCGCCAGCAGCTTTTCCGGGGATCCCAGTCAGGCTTTCTTT
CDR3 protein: CASSFSGDPSQAFF

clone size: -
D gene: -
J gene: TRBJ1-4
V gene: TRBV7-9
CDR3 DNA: TGTGCCAGCAGCTTAGGGGGGCCTACTGCAACTAATGAAAAACTGTTTTTT
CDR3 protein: CASSLGGPTATNEKLFF

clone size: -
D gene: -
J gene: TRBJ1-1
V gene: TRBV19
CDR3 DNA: TGTGCCAGTAGACAGGGCTTGGGGGAAGCTTTCTTT
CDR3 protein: CASRQGLGEAFF

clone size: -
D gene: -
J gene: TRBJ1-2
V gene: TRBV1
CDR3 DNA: TGCACCAGCAGCCATTCAGGGGGCGGCTACACCTTC
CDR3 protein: CTSSHSGGGYTF

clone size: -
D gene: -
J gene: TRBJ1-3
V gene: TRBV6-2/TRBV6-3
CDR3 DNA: TGTGCCAGCAGTTACCCCTTCCTGGCAAACTCTGGAAACACCATATATTTT
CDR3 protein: CASSYPFLANSGNTIYF

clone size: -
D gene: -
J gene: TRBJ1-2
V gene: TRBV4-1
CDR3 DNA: TGCGCCAGCAGTGCGTTCGGGGGCTACACCTTC
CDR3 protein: CASSAFGGYTF

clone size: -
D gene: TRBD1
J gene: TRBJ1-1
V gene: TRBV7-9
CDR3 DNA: TGTGCCAGCAGCCCGGGACAGGGGGTTTCTACTGAAGCTTTCTTT
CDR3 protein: CASSPGQGVSTEAFF

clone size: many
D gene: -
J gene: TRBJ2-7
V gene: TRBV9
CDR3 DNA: TGTGCCAGCAGCGCAGAAGGGGGTTACGAGCAGTACTTC
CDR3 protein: CASSAEGGYEQYF

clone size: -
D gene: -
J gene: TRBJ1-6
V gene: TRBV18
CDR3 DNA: TGTGCCAGCTCACCACCGGAGTCACCCCTCCACTTT
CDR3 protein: CASSPPESPLHF

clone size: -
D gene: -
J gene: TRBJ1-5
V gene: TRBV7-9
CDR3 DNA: TGTGCCAGCAGCTCCCAGGGTGGGGTCCAGCCCCAGCATTTT
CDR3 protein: CASSSQGGVQPQHF

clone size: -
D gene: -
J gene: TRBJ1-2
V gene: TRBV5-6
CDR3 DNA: TGTGCCAGCAGCTCGACCTTGACCCAGGTTCATGGCTACACCTTC
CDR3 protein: CASSSTLTQVHGYTF

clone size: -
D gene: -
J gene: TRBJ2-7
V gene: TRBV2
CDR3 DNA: TGTGCCAGCAGTATTAGGGGAATTGGCTACGAGCAGTACTTC
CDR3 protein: CASSIRGIGYEQYF

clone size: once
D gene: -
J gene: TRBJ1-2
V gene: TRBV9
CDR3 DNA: TGTGCCAGCAGCCCCCCCGTCGCGGGAGGCTACACCTTC
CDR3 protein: CASSPPVAGGYTF

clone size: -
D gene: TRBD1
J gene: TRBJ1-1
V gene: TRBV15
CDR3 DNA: TGTGCCACCAGCACCCCTGACAGGGTCGGCACTGAAGCTTTCTTT
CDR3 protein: CATSTPDRVGTEAFF

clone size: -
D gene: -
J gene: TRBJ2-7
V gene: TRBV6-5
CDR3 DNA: TGTGCCAGCAGTTACTCTCAGGGCTCCTCCTACGAGCAGTACTTC
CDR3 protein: CASSYSQGSSYEQYF

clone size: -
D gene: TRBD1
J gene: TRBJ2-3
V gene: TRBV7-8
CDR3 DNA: TGTGCCAGCAGCTTTTGGCGGACAGGATACACAGATACGCAGTATTTT
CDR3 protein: CASSFWRTGYTDTQYF

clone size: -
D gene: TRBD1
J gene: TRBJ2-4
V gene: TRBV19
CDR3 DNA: TGTGCCAGTAGGGAGACAGGGGTAGCCAAAAACATTCAGTACTTC
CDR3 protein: CASRETGVAKNIQYF

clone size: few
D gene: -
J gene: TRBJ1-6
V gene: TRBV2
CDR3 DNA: TGTGCCAGCCGGAGCTCCTATAATTCACCCCTCCACTTT
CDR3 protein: CASRSSYNSPLHF

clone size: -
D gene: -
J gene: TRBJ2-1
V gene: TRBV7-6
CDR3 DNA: TGTGCCAGCAGCCGGGCGGAGGGGAGCTCCTACAATGAGCAGTTCTTC
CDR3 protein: CASSRAEGSSYNEQFF

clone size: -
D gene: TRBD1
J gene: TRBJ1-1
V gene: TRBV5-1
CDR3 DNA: TGCGCCAGTTCCAGGGGGCGGACTGAAGCTTTCTTT
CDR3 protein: CASSRGRTEAFF

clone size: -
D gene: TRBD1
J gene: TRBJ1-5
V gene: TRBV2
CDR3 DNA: TGTGCCAGCAGTGACAGGAGGGACAGATTCAATCAGCCCCAGCATTTT
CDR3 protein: CASSDRRDRFNQPQHF

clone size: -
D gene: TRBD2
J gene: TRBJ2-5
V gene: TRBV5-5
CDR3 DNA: TGTGCCAGCAGCTTGGCGGGGGGAACCCAAGAGACCCAGTACTTC
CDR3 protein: CASSLAGGTQETQYF

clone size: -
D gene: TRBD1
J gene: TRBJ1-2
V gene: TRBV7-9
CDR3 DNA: TGTGCCACAGGCGGGACAGGGGACTATGGCTACACCTTC
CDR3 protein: CATGGTGDYGYTF

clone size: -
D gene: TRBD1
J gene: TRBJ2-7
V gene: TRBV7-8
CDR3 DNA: TGTGCCAGCAGCTTAGGAGGGGGCATAACCTACGAGCAGTACTTC
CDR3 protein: CASSLGGGITYEQYF

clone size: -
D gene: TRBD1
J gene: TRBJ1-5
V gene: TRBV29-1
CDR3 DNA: TGCAGCGTTGCCTCCGGGACAGGGATGGAGCCCCAGCATTTT
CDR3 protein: CSVASGTGMEPQHF

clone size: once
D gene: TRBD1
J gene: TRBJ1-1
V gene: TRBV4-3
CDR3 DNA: TGCGCCAGCAGCCTCTGGACAGGAGAGAACACTGAAGCTTTCTTT
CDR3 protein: CASSLWTGENTEAFF

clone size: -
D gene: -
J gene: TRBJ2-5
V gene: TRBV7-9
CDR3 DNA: TGTGCCAGCAGCCCCCCGGTCTATGAGACCCAGTACTTC
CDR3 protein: CASSPPVYETQYF

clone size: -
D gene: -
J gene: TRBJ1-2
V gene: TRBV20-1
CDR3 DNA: TGCAGTGCTAGAGTCGGCTATGGCTACACCTTC
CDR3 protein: CSARVGYGYTF

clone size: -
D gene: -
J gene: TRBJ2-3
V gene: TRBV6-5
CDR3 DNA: TGTGCCAGCAGAACCGACCAGGGTTTCACAGATACGCAGTATTTT
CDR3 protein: CASRTDQGFTDTQYF